This T cell receptor (beta chain) comes out of a study of T cell responses to AZD1222 COVID-19 vaccine (dated by TCRdb to the early 2020s). The study in broad terms: AZD1222 recipients whose second dose came at about 4 weeks and those whose second dose came at about 12 weeks were combined into one group, since spike-specific TCR depth and breadth did not differ between the two schedules. Trial participants were enrolled by age into subgroups of 18-55, 56-69 and 70-plus years, and around 150, 28 and 57 TCR-sequenced participants, respectively, were included in these subgroups. A total of around 240 trial participants underwent TCR sequencing, of whom around 210 had received two doses of AZD1222 and approximately 26 had received two doses of the MenACWY control vaccine. The paper's findings and limits, for the study overall: Participants were mostly white British, with more females than males. The authors suggested clonal diversity may have been underestimated. After two AZD1222 doses, both the breadth and the depth of spike-specific TCRs were significantly higher than at day 0 and than in MenACWY recipients. CD4 TCRs associated with the vaccine covered the entire spike protein, and the dominant responses were in regions 160-218 and 743-854. The 56-69-year group was small, and its depth increase did not reach significance, likely because of low power. Nearly half of unique spike-specific TCRs reportedly recognized epitopes outside regions mutated in the B.1.351 and B.1.1.7 variants. No day 14 peak-response samples were available, so repertoires were characterized only after the peak T cell response. Conclusions about previously exposed vaccinees are limited, since just 6 or 7 AZD1222 recipients were seropositive for SARS-CoV-2 at baseline.

Notes on this clone: Which antigen it targets is not known. Base qualities are not at hand, and no much larger clone is one base apart.

Reading the label with the study, this specimen's time point is: baseline before first vaccination. Vaccinee samples were obtained from the UK trials COV001 and COV002, which included a single-blind randomized controlled phase 2/3 trial of AZD1222 (ChAdOx1 nCoV-19) in healthy adults. For TCRbeta chain sequencing, PBMC samples were collected from trial participants at day 0 and at day 28 after the second dose. There are 13 amino acids in the CDR3, from cysteine to phenylalanine inclusive. Just the 39-base CDR3 DNA is kept, in frame starting at base 1. V sheds 4 bases and J sheds 5 bases, leaving 11 bases between their ends. The CDR3 regions of human TCRbeta chains were subjected to immunosequencing. Per the authors' processing: TCRs in the repertoires were compared against a reference library of SARS-CoV-2-specific TCRs that had been generated with the MIRA antigen-specificity platform. Breadth was defined as the fraction of unique TCRs that were SARS-CoV-2-associated, and depth was defined as the fraction of total T cells that were SARS-CoV-2-associated. Using the MIRA data, each spike-specific TCR was assigned both to the spike region to which the TCR was reactive and to a CD4 or CD8 class. Log10-transformed breadth and depth values were compared by one-way ANOVA with Sidak's multiple comparisons tests. Imported from immuneACCESS, the table was reduced by TCRdb to in-frame sequences with V and J called. These copies leave out some clones; in studies compared against another copy, an unresolved V gene accounts for under half, and the cause of the remainder is not known. The V and J calls and clone size are taken from that table; D and trimming were inferred from the DNA. The sample data list about 130,000 clones, and around 84% of these were observed just once. Of the sample, approximately 20% falls within the top ten clones.

The rearranged chain carries TRBV12-3 or TRBV12-4 and TRBJ1-1; the D gene lacks a confident call. The sequence was collected from an adult in good health. This specimen consisted of peripheral blood, obtained on day 0 of AZD1222 vaccination. The CDR3: CASSSISKTEAFF. The DNA is as follows: TGTGCCAGCAGTTCTATTTCCAAGACTGAAGCTTTCTTT.